The 20 T cell receptor beta chains below all came from one sample that was sequenced in a study of blood T cell repertoires in COVID-19. The table came from immunoSEQ multiplex PCR; TCRdb's copy has only in-frame clones and leaves some out. Here the sample spans 200,000 to 300,000 clones, approximately 86% being singletons. The sequenced material came from peripheral blood. All receptors derive from a man aged 25 to 40 with active or convalescent COVID-19.

The chain is built from TRBV5-5 and TRBJ2-5, with TRBD2 matching 8 bases. V lost 0 bases and J lost 5; bases outside the gene matches: 9. The CDR3 runs 16 residues. Germline V gives CDR1 SGHKS, CDR2 YYEKEE (reference sequence). As DNA, the CDR3 is TGTGCCAGCAGCTTGGCCGCGGGGGGCGCGGGTGAGACCCAGTACTTC. It specifies CASSLAAGGAGETQYF.

V usage is TRBV21-1 and J usage is TRBJ2-7; the table's D call of TRBD2 was not tested on the DNA. TRBV21-1 is annotated as a pseudogene. CDR3 size: 13 residues. The DNA for the CDR3 is TGTGCCAGCAGCAAATTCGCCGGGGTCGAGCAGTACTTC. Protein sequence: CASSKFAGVEQYF.

The rearrangement links TRBV6-1 to TRBJ1-2; 7 nucleotides align to TRBD1. Germline trimming cut 2 bases from V and 2 bases from J; bases unmatched to any gene: 2. The germline V gene has CDR1 MNHNS and CDR2 SASEGT. This CDR3 has 14 residues. The CDR3 sequence is CASSENRGNYGYTF. Here the CDR3 DNA reads TGTGCCAGCAGTGAAAACAGGGGCAACTATGGCTACACCTTC.

The CDR3 nucleotides are TGTGCCTGTCCGACAGGTCCTGGAAACACCATATATTTT. Translated, it gives CACPTGPGNTIYF. The gene calls are TRBV30 and TRBJ1-3; the D gene is possibly TRBD1 (6 bases). Germline V CDR1 and CDR2: GTSNPN, SVGIG (reference sequence). V was shortened by 6 bases and J by 2 bases, with 11 bases between the two germline ends. This CDR3 has 13 residues.

The DNA for the CDR3 is TGTGCCAGTTCAGGACAGGGTGGAGAGACCCAGTACTTC. It codes for CASSGQGGETQYF. The rearrangement links TRBV5-4 to TRBJ2-5; TRBD1 agrees at 8 bases. Trimming cost V 8 bases and J 4 bases; bases outside gene matches: 7. This CDR3 region has 13 residues. The V gene's germline CDR1 is SGHNT and CDR2 YYREEE (reference sequence). The variable domain in full, with the rest retrieved from reference TRBV5-4 and TRBJ2-5, is ETGVTQSPTHLIKTRGQQVTLRCSSQSGHNTVSWYQQALGQGPQFIFQYYREEENGRGNFPPRFSGLQFPNYSSELNVNALELDDSALYLCASSGQGGETQYFGPGTRLLVL.

This clone appeared a few times. V gene TRBV4-3 combines with J gene TRBJ1-4, with 9 bases identical to TRBD1. CDR3 length: 15 residues. CDR1 LGHNA and CDR2 YSLEER come from the germline V gene. Trimming at V came to 2 bases and at J to 4 bases, leaving 2 bases not matched to a gene. The CDR3 nucleotides read TGCGCCAGCAGCCAAAACAGGGGGCGTAATGAAAAACTGTTTTTT. This encodes CASSQNRGRNEKLFF.

J is TRBJ2-2 and V is TRBV5-4, with D possibly matching TRBD1 (6 bases). V was pared by 5 bases and J by 7 bases, with 15 bases between. The CDR3 is made up of 14 amino acids. Germline V gene sequence: CDR1 SGHNT, CDR2 YYREEE (reference sequence). CDR3: CASRLTGEGGELFF. The CDR3 DNA sequence: TGTGCCAGCAGACTGACAGGTGAAGGCGGGGAGCTGTTTTTT. The full variable domain, rest sourced from reference TRBV5-4 and TRBJ2-2, is ETGVTQSPTHLIKTRGQQVTLRCSSQSGHNTVSWYQQALGQGPQFIFQYYREEENGRGNFPPRFSGLQFPNYSSELNVNALELDDSALYLCASRLTGEGGELFFGEGSRLTVL.

V usage is TRBV30 and J usage is TRBJ1-3, with 8 bases fitting TRBD1. Trimming cost V 1 base and J 8 bases; bases outside gene matches: 7. Germline lookup yields CDR1 GTSNPN and CDR2 SVGIG (reference sequence). This CDR3 is 14 amino acids long. This CDR3 is CAWSGGRGPDTIYF. DNA for the CDR3: TGTGCCTGGAGTGGGGGCAGGGGGCCAGACACCATATATTTT.

This chain uses TRBV12-3 or TRBV12-4 with TRBJ2-2; maybe TRBD1 (5 bases). There are 13 residues in the CDR3. The V end was cut by 8 bases, the J end by 4 bases, with 11 bases between. The DNA for the CDR3 is TGTGCCAGCCGACAGACAAGCACCGGGGAGCTGTTTTTT. Translating it yields CASRQTSTGELFF.

This chain uses TRBV7-9 with TRBJ1-3, with 7 bases fitting TRBD1. The germline V gene has CDR1 SEHNR and CDR2 FQNEAQ (reference sequence). The CDR3 covers 18 residues. The ends lost 0 bases at V and 0 bases at J; junction bases unmatched: 8. The CDR3 DNA is TGTGCCAGCAGCTTAGCCAAGGGACAGCCTTTCTCTGGAAACACCATATATTTT. Protein sequence: CASSLAKGQPFSGNTIYF.

Only one count was recorded for this clone. The chain recombines TRBV5-1 with TRBJ1-2, with D possibly being TRBD1 (6 bases). V dropped 4 bases and J dropped 5 bases, with 21 bases sitting between them. Per germline, CDR1 SGHRS and CDR2 YFSETQ. This CDR3 is built from 16 residues. CDR3 nucleotides: TGCGCCAGCAGCCCACAACGGACGGAGGGGGGGTATGGCTACACCTTC. It is translated as CASSPQRTEGGYGYTF.

About this clone itself: Additional DNA sequences in this sample encode the identical CDR3. V gene TRBV4-3 combines with J gene TRBJ1-5; D unclear. V lost 0 bases to trimming and J lost 6 bases, with 6 bases between them. The CDR3 covers 13 residues. Germline lookup yields CDR1 LGHNA and CDR2 YSLEER. CDR3 loop: CASSQDLSQPQHF. The CDR3 region has the DNA TGCGCCAGCAGCCAAGATCTGAGTCAGCCCCAGCATTTT.

J is TRBJ2-4 and V is TRBV5-4; D perhaps matches TRBD2 (5 bases). This CDR3 comprises 14 residues. Looked up from germline, CDR1 is SGHNT and CDR2 is YYREEE (reference sequence). V lost 2 bases to trimming and J lost 6 bases, with 12 bases between them. CDR3 amino acids: CASSFSGLSNIQYF. As DNA, the CDR3 is TGTGCCAGCAGCTTTTCTGGACTTTCAAACATTCAGTACTTC. The full variable domain, completed using reference TRBV5-4 and TRBJ2-4, is ETGVTQSPTHLIKTRGQQVTLRCSSQSGHNTVSWYQQALGQGPQFIFQYYREEENGRGNFPPRFSGLQFPNYSSELNVNALELDDSALYLCASSFSGLSNIQYFGAGTRLSVL.

This clone was seen once. The gene calls are TRBV4-3 and TRBJ2-6; 9 bases map to TRBD1. The CDR3 sequence is 18 residues long. Germline V gives CDR1 LGHNA, CDR2 YSLEER. Losses at the gene ends were 0 bases for V and 1 base for J; bases not matched to a gene: 4. The CDR3 DNA follows: TGCGCCAGCAGCCAAGATTGGGACAGGGAGTCTGGGGCCAACGTCCTGACTTTC. It encodes CASSQDWDRESGANVLTF.

The rearrangement links TRBV10-3 to TRBJ1-6, with TRBD1 matching over 9 bases. Germline assignment: CDR1 ENHRY and CDR2 SYGVKD. This CDR3 is built from 12 residues. The ends lost 8 bases at V and 13 bases at J; junction bases unmatched: 6. The CDR3 reads CAIGDRERPLHF. CDR3 DNA sequence: TGTGCCATCGGGGACAGGGAGAGGCCCCTCCACTTT.

As for this clone: This specimen includes other DNA sequences encoding the same CDR3. CDR3 in DNA: TGTGCCAGCAGCCAAGGGGGCGGTGAGCAGTTCTTC. It encodes CASSQGGGEQFF. The chain combines TRBV3-1 (or the pseudogene TRBV3-2) with TRBJ2-1; D possibly corresponds to TRBD1 (5 bases). Deletions cut 1 base from V and 9 bases from J, with 7 bases between. The CDR3 contains 12 residues. The germline V gene has CDR1 LGHDT and CDR2 YNNKEL (reference sequence).

This clone was seen a few times. The chain has TRBV20-1 and TRBJ1-6; D unclear. The CDR3 spans 14 residues. V dropped 3 bases and J dropped 5 bases, with 11 bases sitting between them. Looked up from germline, CDR1 is DFQATT and CDR2 is SNEGSKA (reference sequence). Written as DNA, the CDR3 is TGCAGTGCTAGTGACGGGAAAAATAATTCACCCCTCCACTTT. Translation: CSASDGKNNSPLHF.

The gene calls are TRBV11-3 and TRBJ1-3, with 8 bases aligning to TRBD1. Germline CDR1 SGHNT, CDR2 YENEEA. V shed 5 bases, J shed 2 bases, and the junction held 2 bases outside the gene matches. This CDR3 comprises 14 residues. CDR3 loop: CASSRTGTGNTIYF. DNA of the CDR3: TGTGCCAGCAGCCGGACAGGGACTGGAAACACCATATATTTT.

The chain joins TRBV7-9 to TRBJ2-2; perhaps TRBD1 as D (5 bases). CDR3 length: 16 residues. Looked up from germline, CDR1 is SEHNR and CDR2 is FQNEAQ (reference sequence). Trimming cost V 5 bases and J 4 bases, with 17 bases left between them. The CDR3 nucleotides are TGTGCCAGCAGCCCATTAAAGGGGCGGATCACCGGGGAGCTGTTTTTT. Protein product: CASSPLKGRITGELFF.

The chain recombines TRBV13 with TRBJ2-2; weak D call: TRBD2 (5 bases). The CDR3 spans 13 residues. The germline V gene has CDR1 PRHDT and CDR2 FYEKMQ (reference sequence). V dropped 3 bases and J dropped 7 bases, with 9 bases sitting between them. The CDR3 coding sequence is TGTGCCAGCAGCTTGCGGGTTGTCGGGGAGCTGTTTTTT. Amino acid sequence: CASSLRVVGELFF.